One and the same sample provided the 25 T cell receptor beta chains below, sequenced in a study of low-dose radiotherapy and immunotherapy resistance in tumors. cDNA synthesis used a TRAV/TRBV-specific primer set for both chains. TCR amplification involved about 21 PCR cycles with a constant-region primer and V-primer adapter. Each CDR3 protein is one row after TCRdb ran MiXCR on the reads. This sample yields 13,000 to 15,000 distinct CDR3 sequences, of which 75% are seen a single time; under 6.5% belongs to the top ten. Source of these receptors: a human donor with advanced metastatic prostate, ovarian, gallbladder or colorectal cancer (not recorded which). This table probably holds off-target reads from a library built for another chain.

J is TRBJ2-1 and V is TRBV6-2 or TRBV6-3; D ambiguous. CDR1 and CDR2 (germline): MNHEY, SVGEGT. The CDR3 runs to 14 residues. Between the trimmed V and J ends, which lost 0 bases and 9 bases, there was a span of 12 bases. The CDR3 loop reads CASSYSDQATEQFF. The CDR3 DNA is TGTGCCAGCAGTTACTCGGATCAGGCGACTGAGCAGTTCTTC.

The V and J genes are TRBV5-1 and TRBJ1-2; D may be TRBD1 (5 bases). The V gene lost 4 bases and the J gene lost 7 bases, with 11 bases spanning the gap. In germline, CDR1 is SGHRS, CDR2 YFSETQ. The CDR3 runs to 12 residues. CDR3 nucleotides: TGCGCCAGCAGCCCAGGACAAGGTGGCTACACCTTC. Protein sequence: CASSPGQGGYTF.

The chain has TRBV9 and TRBJ1-1; 8 bases align to TRBD1. Germline V CDR1 and CDR2: SGDLS, YYNGEE. The length of the CDR3 is 16 residues. Trimming at V came to 3 bases and at J to 0 bases, leaving 7 bases not matched to a gene. CDR3 nucleotides: TGTGCCAGCAGCGCTAGCGGGACAGGAGTGAACACTGAAGCTTTCTTT. Residues: CASSASGTGVNTEAFF. Together with reference TRBV9 and TRBJ1-1, the CDR3 gives the full variable domain: DSGVTQTPKHLITATGQRVTLRCSPRSGDLSVYWYQQSLDQGLQFLIQYYNGEERAKGNILERFSAQQFPDLHSELNLSSLELGDSALYFCASSASGTGVNTEAFFGQGTRLTVV.

This chain joins TRBV12-3 or TRBV12-4 and TRBJ2-7; 12 nucleotides match TRBD2. Losses at the gene ends were 5 bases for V and 6 bases for J; bases not matched to a gene: 23. The CDR3 has 20 residues. CDR3 nucleotide sequence: TGTGCCAGCAGTCCCCCCTACGGAACTAGCGGGGGGCCCTACAAAGCCGAGCAGTACTTC. It specifies CASSPPYGTSGGPYKAEQYF.

The V call is TRBV28, the J call TRBJ1-2, with D perhaps matching TRBD1 (6 bases). The CDR3 has 15 amino acids. Deletions cut 4 bases from V and 4 bases from J, with 16 bases between. Germline assignment: CDR1 MDHEN and CDR2 SYDVKM. CDR3 sequence reads: CASSSPSDSPYGYTF. The CDR3 DNA reads TGTGCCAGCAGTTCCCCCTCGGACAGTCCCTATGGCTACACCTTC.

This chain connects TRBV4-2 to TRBJ2-3; 9 bases are shared with TRBD1. This CDR3 has 17 amino acids. J gave up 4 bases and V 3 bases, and 11 bases lay outside the gene matches. Germline CDR1 and CDR2: LGHNA and YNFKEQ. CDR3: CASSQGGPGTGSDTQYF. The CDR3 bases are TGTGCCAGCAGCCAGGGGGGGCCCGGGACAGGGTCAGATACGCAGTATTTT.

The rearrangement uses TRBV20-1 and TRBJ2-3; a weak D match, TRBD1 (6 bases). Germline CDR1 DFQATT, CDR2 SNEGSKA (reference sequence). V shed 1 base and J shed 0 bases, with 14 bases lying between them. The CDR3 length is 16 residues. The chain's CDR3 is CSARAKQGISTDTQYF. DNA of the CDR3: TGCAGTGCTAGAGCCAAACAGGGTATTAGCACAGATACGCAGTATTTT.

This chain links TRBV5-1 with TRBJ2-1; TRBD1 is a possible D gene (6 bases). This CDR3 contains 13 residues. Trimming pared 4 bases from V and 3 bases from J, leaving 8 bases between. The V gene's germline CDR1 is SGHRS and CDR2 YFSETQ. CDR3 in amino acids: CASSRGHYNEQFF. As DNA, the CDR3 is TGCGCCAGCAGCCGGGGACACTACAATGAGCAGTTCTTC. The full variable domain, rest sourced from reference TRBV5-1 and TRBJ2-1, is KAGVTQTPRYLIKTRGQQVTLSCSPISGHRSVSWYQQTPGQGLQFLFEYFSETQRNKGNFPGRFSGRQFSNSRSEMNVSTLELGDSALYLCASSRGHYNEQFFGPGTRLTVL.

In nucleotides, the CDR3 is TGTGCCAGCAGTGGTAGCGGGGGGGCTAACGAGCAGTACTTC. Amino acids: CASSGSGGANEQYF. The chain links TRBV6-8 to TRBJ2-7; 11 nucleotides match TRBD2. V was pared by 5 bases and J by 5 bases, with 5 bases of the junction left unmatched. Germline V gives CDR1 MNHGY, CDR2 SAAAGT. There are 14 residues in the CDR3.

The rearrangement uses TRBV5-1 and TRBJ1-1; D not resolved. The CDR3 is 11 residues long. The V end lost 4 bases, the J end lost 8 bases, and 9 bases lay between the germline ends. The germline gives CDR1 SGHRS, CDR2 YFSETQ. CDR3 in amino acids: CASSHGGEAFF. CDR3 bases: TGCGCCAGCAGCCATGGCGGGGAAGCTTTCTTT.

This rearrangement joins TRBV19 to TRBJ1-5; 7 bases match TRBD1. The CDR3 length is 14 residues. The junction had 3 bases not matched to a gene; V was cut back by 4 bases and J by 3 bases. Per the germline V gene, CDR1 is LNHDA and CDR2 is SQIVND (reference sequence). CDR3 sequence (DNA): TGTGCCAGTAGTACGGGACAGCACAATCAGCCCCAGCATTTT. Translating gives CASSTGQHNQPQHF. The full variable domain, completed using reference TRBV19 and TRBJ1-5, is DGGITQSPKYLFRKEGQNVTLSCEQNLNHDAMYWYRQDPGQGLRLIYYSQIVNDFQKGDIAEGYSVSREKKESFPLTVTSAQKNPTAFYLCASSTGQHNQPQHFGDGTRLSIL.

As regards this clonotype: One end of the junction fails to match germline, which may point to a read error. This sequence joins TRBV5-3 and TRBJ2-3, with 10 positions matching TRBD2. TRBV5-3 is designated an ORF whose function remains uncertain. The CDR3 has 21 residues. Here the CDR3 DNA reads TGTGCCAGCAGCTCACCCTCCGGGAATAGCGGGGGGTCACATCGTACAGATACGCAGTATTTT. Protein sequence: CASSSPSGNSGGSHRTDTQYF.

The V and J genes are TRBV6-2 or TRBV6-3 and TRBJ2-1, with a possible D match to TRBD2 (5 bases). V shed 6 bases and J shed 12 bases, with 21 bases lying between them. The length of the CDR3 is 14 residues. The germline gives CDR1 MNHEY, CDR2 SVGEGT. CDR3 sequence (DNA): TGTGCCAGCAGCACCGCCGCTGGTCGAGGAGGGCAGTTCTTC. It specifies CASSTAAGRGGQFF.

The gene calls are TRBV6-6 and TRBJ2-3; 10 nucleotides line up with TRBD1. J was trimmed by 2 bases and V by 6 bases; bases with no gene match: 17. The CDR3 covers 19 residues. Germline values: CDR1 MNHNY, CDR2 SVGAGI (reference sequence). The CDR3 DNA reads TGTGCCAGCAGCACCGGGACAGGGGTCCCCGGGGGGGCCACAGATACGCAGTATTTT. Translating it yields CASSTGTGVPGGATDTQYF.

This clonotype was found once. This rearrangement joins TRBV10-2 to TRBJ2-3; no clear D. CDR3 length equals 13 residues. The germline V and J ends were trimmed by 3 bases and 6 bases, with 10 bases remaining between them. Germline CDR1 reads WSHSY; CDR2 reads SAAADI. DNA for the CDR3: TGCGCCAGCAGTGATACCCTAAGGGATACGCAGTATTTT. Translated: CASSDTLRDTQYF.

The count of this clonotype is one. This sequence joins TRBV6-5 and TRBJ2-1, with D tentatively TRBD2 (6 bases). The V and J ends lost 8 bases and 3 bases respectively, with 14 bases between them. The germline gives CDR1 MNHEY, CDR2 SVGAGI. CDR3 length: 14 amino acids. The CDR3 reads CASPGRGNYNEQFF. In DNA form, the CDR3 reads TGTGCCAGCCCCGGACGCGGGAACTACAATGAGCAGTTCTTC.

The gene calls are TRBV6-4 and TRBJ2-3, with D tentatively TRBD1 or TRBD2 (5 bases each). This CDR3 is built from 14 residues. The germline V gene encodes CDR1 MRHNA and CDR2 SNTAGT. The V gene lost 3 bases and the J gene lost 6 bases, with 13 bases spanning the gap. The CDR3 protein is CASSEAGGSDTQYF. The CDR3 DNA reads as TGTGCCAGCAGTGAAGCTGGGGGATCCGATACGCAGTATTTT.

This clonotype was found once. This CDR3 reads CASSFWNQPQHF. CDR3 bases: TGTGCCAGCAGCTTCTGGAATCAGCCCCAGCATTTT. This sequence joins TRBV7-2 and TRBJ1-5; no reliable D call. Germline loops: CDR1 SGHTA, CDR2 FQGNSA. The CDR3 runs to 12 residues. V shed 3 bases and J shed 4 bases, with 4 bases lying between them. Together with reference TRBV7-2 and TRBJ1-5, the CDR3 gives the full variable domain: GAGVSQSPSNKVTEKGKDVELRCDPISGHTALYWYRQSLGQGLEFLIYFQGNSAPDKSGLPSDRFSAERTGGSVSTLTIQRTQQEDSAVYLCASSFWNQPQHFGDGTRLSIL.

The chain has TRBV19 and TRBJ2-4; D possibly corresponds to TRBD2 (6 bases). Trimming pared 9 bases from V and 9 bases from J, leaving 12 bases between. From germline, CDR1 is LNHDA and CDR2 SQIVND (reference sequence). This CDR3 comprises 11 residues. The CDR3 sequence: CASRQGGIQYF. The CDR3 DNA reads as TGTGCCAGCCGGCAGGGAGGCATTCAGTACTTC.

J is TRBJ2-7 and V is TRBV5-1; 12 bases match TRBD1. Germline V CDR1 and CDR2: SGHRS, YFSETQ. This CDR3 comprises 14 residues. J was trimmed by 6 bases and V by 7 bases; bases with no gene match: 8. CDR3 DNA: TGCGCCAGCCGTGGCCGGGGACAGGGGGCCGAGCAGTACTTC. This codes for CASRGRGQGAEQYF.

This clonotype was seen only a few times. This chain connects TRBV6-1 to TRBJ2-6, with no clear D. V was shortened by 4 bases and J by 1 base, with 5 bases between the two germline ends. The CDR3 contains 14 residues. Looked up from germline, CDR1 is MNHNS and CDR2 is SASEGT. In DNA, the CDR3 is TGTGCCAGCAGTGCCCGGTCTGGGGCCAACGTCCTGACTTTC. This encodes CASSARSGANVLTF.

Comments on this clonotype: One end of the junction fails to match germline, which may point to a read error. The chain is built from TRBV5-3 and TRBJ1-2, with TRBD1 as a possible D gene (5 bases). TRBV5-3 is noted as an ORF with a role that remains uncertain. CDR3 length: 12 amino acids. CDR3 region: CASSLDGAGYTF. The CDR3 DNA is TGTGCCAGCAGCTTGGATGGGGCTGGCTACACCTTC.

The chain combines TRBV6-2 or TRBV6-3 with TRBJ2-7, with D perhaps given as TRBD1 or TRBD2 (5 bases each). This CDR3 region has 15 residues. V was shortened by 2 bases and J by 3 bases, with 14 bases between the two germline ends. Germline loops: CDR1 MNHEY, CDR2 SVGEGT. In DNA form, the CDR3 reads TGTGCCAGCAGTTACGGGGAAGAGGGGAACTACGAGCAGTACTTC. Protein sequence: CASSYGEEGNYEQYF.

The CDR3 DNA reads TGTGCCAGCAGTTCGGGACAGGGCATCAATCAGCCCCAGCATTTT. This encodes CASSSGQGINQPQHF. J is TRBJ1-5 and V is TRBV12-3 or TRBV12-4; 9 bases fit TRBD1. Germline trimming cut 4 bases from V and 3 bases from J; bases unmatched to any gene: 4. CDR3 length equals 15 residues.

The rearrangement uses TRBV29-1 and TRBJ2-7; D remains ambiguous. This CDR3 has 14 amino acids. Germline CDR1 SQVTM, CDR2 ANQGSEA. V lost 7 bases, J lost 3 bases, and 19 bases lay in between. This CDR3 is CSADGVGGDYEQYF. As DNA, the CDR3 is TGCAGCGCCGATGGGGTAGGTGGAGACTACGAGCAGTACTTC.